Below, 15 T cell receptor beta chains from the same sample are listed, as sequenced in a study of cytomegalovirus exposure and HLA in healthy donors. The PCR made use of 60 Vbeta and 13 Jbeta primers. The assay was immunoSEQ multiplex PCR, and TCRdb's table has in-frame clones only and misses some. The sample records about 91,000 clones, around nine tenths being singletons. The sample comprised PBMCs. The receptors come from a young man in good health and CMV-seropositive.

The rearrangement links TRBV7-9 to TRBJ2-1, with a tentative D call TRBD2 (6 bases). CDR1 and CDR2 from the germline V gene are SEHNR and FQNEAQ (reference sequence). The CDR3 extends over 15 amino acids. V was pared by 0 bases and J by 7 bases, with 13 bases between. The CDR3 DNA is TGTGCCAGCAGCTTAGCGGGGACTCCGCAGAATGAGCAGTTCTTC. Its translation is CASSLAGTPQNEQFF.

The chain uses TRBV4-2 and TRBJ2-5; 10 positions match TRBD1. The ends lost 0 bases at V and 1 base at J; junction bases unmatched: 8. CDR1 is LGHNA, CDR2 YNFKEQ, per germline. This CDR3 is 18 amino acids long. The DNA for the CDR3 is TGTGCCAGCAGCCAAGATTTGTCAGGACAGGGGGTCCAAGAGACCCAGTACTTC. As protein: CASSQDLSGQGVQETQYF.

In its sample, this clone was seen once. The chain links TRBV9 to TRBJ2-1, with 8 bases matching TRBD2. This CDR3 has 17 residues. Losses at the gene ends were 4 bases for V and 5 bases for J; bases not matched to a gene: 14. The germline gives CDR1 SGDLS, CDR2 YYNGEE. The CDR3 bases are TGTGCCAGCAGCAATCCGGGGGGGGACGGAGGAAACAATGAGCAGTTCTTC. This sequence encodes CASSNPGGDGGNNEQFF.

The gene calls are TRBV5-4 and TRBJ2-3, with 11 nucleotides matching TRBD2. The germline CDR1 and CDR2 sequences are SGHNT and YYREEE (reference sequence). The CDR3 spans 17 residues. V trimming: 4 bases; J trimming: 2 bases; junction bases outside the gene matches: 9. Here the CDR3 DNA reads TGTGCCAGCAGCCCGGACGGGACTAGCGGAGCCACAGATACGCAGTATTTT. Protein sequence: CASSPDGTSGATDTQYF.

CDR3 DNA sequence: TGTGCCAGCAGCTCGGGGGGACTAGCGGGCTACGAGCAGTACTTC. Amino acid sequence: CASSSGGLAGYEQYF. This chain joins TRBV11-2 and TRBJ2-7, with TRBD2 identical over 12 bases. CDR1 is SGHAT, CDR2 FQNNGV, per germline. This CDR3 contains 15 residues. V trimming: 4 bases; J trimming: 3 bases; junction bases outside the gene matches: 4.

The chain carries TRBV6-5 and TRBJ1-2; TRBD1 matches 8 bases. V lost 6 bases, J lost 2 bases, and 5 bases stayed unmatched. The CDR3 runs to 14 residues. The germline gives CDR1 MNHEY, CDR2 SVGAGI. As DNA, the CDR3 is TGTGCCAGCAGGGACAGGGAAGGGAACTATGGCTACACCTTC. Translated, it gives CASRDREGNYGYTF.

The chain joins TRBV28 to TRBJ1-2, with D uncertain. V was shortened by 10 bases and J by 4 bases, with 7 bases between the two germline ends. Germline CDR1 and CDR2: MDHEN and SYDVKM. The CDR3 runs to 10 residues. As DNA, the CDR3 is TGTGCCACCAGCTCCTATGGCTACACCTTC. It encodes CATSSYGYTF.

The J gene is TRBJ1-4, the V gene TRBV6-5, with 7 bases aligning to TRBD1. CDR1 MNHEY and CDR2 SVGAGI come from the germline V gene. The V gene end was trimmed by 6 bases and the J gene end by 0 bases; junction bases not matched to a gene: 1. This CDR3 comprises 14 residues. CDR3 loop: CASRGTATNEKLFF. CDR3 sequence (DNA): TGTGCCAGCAGGGGGACAGCAACTAATGAAAAACTGTTTTTT.

The chain joins TRBV27 to TRBJ2-6, with no clear D. The CDR3 extends over 15 amino acids. Trimming cost V 7 bases and J 1 base, with 11 bases left between them. Germline-derived CDR1 and CDR2 are MNHEY and SMNVEV (reference sequence). The CDR3 sequence is CASTSLGSGANVLTF. CDR3 nucleotide sequence: TGTGCCAGCACCTCTCTAGGTTCTGGGGCCAACGTCCTGACTTTC.

The rearrangement joins TRBV18 to TRBJ1-2; TRBD1 agrees at 8 bases. The CDR3 covers 15 residues. Germline CDR1 reads KGHSH; CDR2 reads LQKENI. After removal of 3 bases from V and 5 bases from J, the junction contained 8 bases not matched to a gene. The CDR3 nucleotides read TGTGCCAGCTCACCCGAGGGACAGGATGCGTATGGCTACACCTTC. Translating it yields CASSPEGQDAYGYTF.

V usage is TRBV7-7 and J usage is TRBJ2-3; 8 nucleotides match TRBD2. Germline V lookup: CDR1 SSHAT, CDR2 FNYEAQ (reference sequence). This CDR3 spans 13 amino acids. The chain's CDR3 is CASGEGHTDTQYF. The DNA for the CDR3 is TGTGCTAGCGGGGAGGGACACACAGATACGCAGTATTTT.

The CDR3 DNA sequence: TGCGCCAGCAGCTTGTTTGAGGGCGAAACCGGGGAGCTGTTTTTT. It codes for CASSLFEGETGELFF. The chain couples TRBV5-1 to TRBJ2-2, with a tentative D call TRBD2 (5 bases). V was cut by 1 base and J by 5 bases, with 12 bases left in between. The germline CDR1 and CDR2 sequences are SGHRS and YFSETQ. There are 15 residues in the CDR3. Full variable domain (outside the CDR3, taken from reference TRBV5-1 and TRBJ2-2): KAGVTQTPRYLIKTRGQQVTLSCSPISGHRSVSWYQQTPGQGLQFLFEYFSETQRNKGNFPGRFSGRQFSNSRSEMNVSTLELGDSALYLCASSLFEGETGELFFGEGSRLTVL.

V is TRBV19 and J is TRBJ1-4; unclear D gene. CDR3 length: 14 amino acids. CDR1 is LNHDA, CDR2 SQIVND, per germline (reference sequence). V was shortened by 5 bases and J by 2 bases, with 9 bases between the two germline ends. The CDR3 DNA reads as TGTGCCAGTAGTGAATCGAGTACTAATGAAAAACTGTTTTTT. It yields the protein CASSESSTNEKLFF.

V and J are TRBV4-1 and TRBJ2-1, with 8 bases fitting TRBD2. Germline V gives CDR1 MGHRA, CDR2 YSYEKL. The trim removed 1 base at V and 0 bases at J, leaving 8 bases unmatched. The CDR3 length is 18 residues. The CDR3 DNA reads as TGCGCCAGCAGCCAAGGCCTGCGGGAGGACCTCTCCTACAATGAGCAGTTCTTC. Translation: CASSQGLREDLSYNEQFF.

Only one count was recorded for this clone. V and J are TRBV27 and TRBJ2-5; D is possibly TRBD2 (5 bases). V lost 2 bases, J lost 5 bases, and 12 bases lay in between. The CDR3 is 14 residues long. The germline V gene has CDR1 MNHEY and CDR2 SMNVEV (reference sequence). DNA for the CDR3: TGTGCCAGCAGTTTACAACCGGGGTTGGAGACCCAGTACTTC. Translating it yields CASSLQPGLETQYF.